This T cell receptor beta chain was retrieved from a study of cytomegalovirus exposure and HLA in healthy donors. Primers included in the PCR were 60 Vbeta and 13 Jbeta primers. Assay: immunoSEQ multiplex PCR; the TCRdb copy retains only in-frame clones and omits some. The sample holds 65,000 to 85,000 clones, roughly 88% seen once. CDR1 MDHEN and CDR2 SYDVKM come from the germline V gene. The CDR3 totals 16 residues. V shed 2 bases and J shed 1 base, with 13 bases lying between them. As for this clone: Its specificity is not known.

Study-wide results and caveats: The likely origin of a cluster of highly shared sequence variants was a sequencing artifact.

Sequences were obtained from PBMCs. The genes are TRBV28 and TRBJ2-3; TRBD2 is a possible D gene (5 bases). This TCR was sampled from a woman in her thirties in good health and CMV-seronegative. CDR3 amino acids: CASSLISAVGTDTQYF. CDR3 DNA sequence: TGTGCCAGCAGTTTAATCTCAGCGGTGGGCACAGATACGCAGTATTTT.